The 14 T cell receptor beta chains reported below all come from one sample, sequenced in a study of shared clonotypes between healthy human individuals. The data were produced by immunoSEQ multiplex PCR, yet TCRdb's version contains in-frame clones alone and is incomplete. Found here are under 650,000 clones, almost 97% of them singletons; the top ten hold roughly 0.06%. Sequenced: naive CD4+ T cells sorted from blood. Subset reported: CD45RA+ positively selected. The receptor set was obtained from a woman aged 25-40 years in good health.

This chain connects TRBV13 to TRBJ2-2; perhaps TRBD1 as D (5 bases). Trimming cost V 5 bases and J 3 bases, with 16 bases left between them. The CDR3 is 16 residues long. Germline V gene data show CDR1 as PRHDT and CDR2 as FYEKMQ (reference sequence). CDR3 region: CASSIRVGVYTGELFF. DNA for the CDR3: TGTGCCAGCAGCATAAGAGTAGGGGTTTACACCGGGGAGCTGTTTTTT.

The chain employs TRBV6-5 and TRBJ1-4, with D unresolved. Germline lookup yields CDR1 MNHEY and CDR2 SVGAGI. This CDR3 is 13 amino acids long. The ends were cut back, 5 bases at V and 6 bases at J, with 10 bases in the middle. The chain's CDR3 is CASSAQDDEKLFF. The CDR3 DNA follows: TGTGCCAGCAGTGCGCAGGATGATGAAAAACTGTTTTTT.

The rearrangement links TRBV7-7 to TRBJ2-3; 9 bases are a match to TRBD2. With 5 bases clipped from V and 4 bases from J, the junction kept 10 bases outside the gene matches. This CDR3 region has 16 residues. Germline CDR1 reads SSHAT; CDR2 reads FNYEAQ (reference sequence). The CDR3 coding sequence is TGTGCCAGCAGCCCAAGTCTAGCGGGAAGACCAGATACGCAGTATTTT. Translating gives CASSPSLAGRPDTQYF.

CDR3 bases: TGTGCCAGCAGGGCCGGGACAGTGAACGAGCAGTACTTC. This gives the protein CASRAGTVNEQYF. The V gene is TRBV6-1, the J gene TRBJ2-7, with 7 positions matching TRBD1. Germline-derived CDR1 and CDR2 are MNHNS and SASEGT. The CDR3 spans 13 residues. The J segment lost 5 bases and the V segment lost 6 bases, leaving 7 bases of the junction unmatched.

The V gene is TRBV7-9, the J gene TRBJ2-2; the match to TRBD2 covers 7 bases. Germline CDR1 reads SEHNR; CDR2 reads FQNEAQ (reference sequence). Trimming took 0 bases from V and 4 from J; bases not matched to a gene: 5. The CDR3 is 16 residues long. The DNA for the CDR3 is TGTGCCAGCAGCTTAGCGGGAGGGGTTAGCACCGGGGAGCTGTTTTTT. Its translation is CASSLAGGVSTGELFF.

This clone was detected once. CDR3 amino acids: CASSTTDFTEAFF. In nucleotides, the CDR3 is TGCGCCAGCAGCACGACAGATTTCACTGAAGCTTTCTTT. V usage is TRBV5-1 and J usage is TRBJ1-1; D is possibly TRBD1 (5 bases). The CDR3 totals 13 residues. Germline V gene sequence: CDR1 SGHRS, CDR2 YFSETQ. Trimming removed 4 bases at V and 4 bases at J, with 11 bases between.

The chain carries TRBV28 and TRBJ2-4, with 7 bases that match TRBD1. CDR1 MDHEN and CDR2 SYDVKM come from the germline V gene. The length of the CDR3 is 17 residues. J gave up 0 bases and V 5 bases, and 10 bases lay outside the gene matches. The CDR3 reads CASSQTGTALAKNIQYF. The CDR3 bases are TGTGCCAGCAGTCAAACCGGGACAGCTCTAGCCAAAAACATTCAGTACTTC.

The chain employs TRBV4-1 and TRBJ2-3; 8 bases agree with TRBD2. The germline CDR1 and CDR2 sequences are MGHRA and YSYEKL. With 2 bases clipped from V and 8 bases from J, the junction kept 3 bases outside the gene matches. This CDR3 has 13 residues. CDR3 nucleotides: TGCGCCAGCAGCCAAACGGGACTAGGTACGCAGTATTTT. Residues: CASSQTGLGTQYF.

The chain recombines TRBV28 with TRBJ2-3, with 8 nucleotides matching TRBD2. Trimming took 2 bases from V and 6 from J; bases not matched to a gene: 7. Germline CDR1 MDHEN, CDR2 SYDVKM. The CDR3 contains 15 residues. In nucleotides, the CDR3 is TGTGCCAGCAGTTTACCCGGGAGGGGGGGGGATACGCAGTATTTT. Translated, it gives CASSLPGRGGDTQYF.

This clone was counted once. No conserved phenylalanine or tryptophan ends this CDR3, so it is likely a read error. This rearrangement joins TRBV4-2 to TRBJ2-7, with TRBD1 matching over 7 bases. V was clipped by 4 bases and J by 3 bases; unmatched bases: 6. The germline V gene encodes CDR1 LGHNA and CDR2 YNFKEQ. This CDR3 is built from 14 residues. The DNA of the CDR3 is TGTGCCAGCAGCCTGGGGACAGCCCTCTACGAGCAGTACCTC. Its protein is CASSLGTALYEQYL.

DNA of the CDR3: TGTGCCAGCAGGGGTCCGGGTAATGAGCAGTTCTTC. It codes for CASRGPGNEQFF. The V and J genes are TRBV11-3 and TRBJ2-1; unclear D gene. CDR3 length: 12 residues. The ends were cut back, 6 bases at V and 7 bases at J, with 10 bases in the middle. Germline CDR1 is SGHNT and CDR2 is YENEEA.

The chain carries TRBV15 and TRBJ2-7, with 9 bases that match TRBD2. V trimming: 0 bases; J trimming: 5 bases; junction bases outside the gene matches: 14. From germline, CDR1 is LNHNV and CDR2 YYDKDF (reference sequence). CDR3 size: 18 residues. The CDR3 region is CATSRDPLGLGLANEQYF. The CDR3 bases are TGTGCCACCAGCAGAGACCCACTCGGCCTGGGACTAGCTAACGAGCAGTACTTC. The full variable domain, in which reference TRBV15 and TRBJ2-7 provide the parts outside the CDR3, is DAMVIQNPRYQVTQFGKPVTLSCSQTLNHNVMYWYQQKSSQAPKLLFHYYDKDFNNEADTPDNFQSRRPNTSFCFLDIRSPGLGDTAMYLCATSRDPLGLGLANEQYFGPGTRLTVT.

This sequence joins TRBV7-2 and TRBJ2-3; D not resolved. The V end was cut by 3 bases, the J end by 0 bases, with 10 bases between. The germline V gene encodes CDR1 SGHTA and CDR2 FQGNSA. This CDR3 is 15 amino acids long. As DNA, the CDR3 is TGTGCCAGCAGCTTGGCGACCACTAGCACAGATACGCAGTATTTT. This codes for CASSLATTSTDTQYF.

The chain uses TRBV7-3 and TRBJ2-7, with TRBD2 as a possible D gene (5 bases). CDR3 size: 15 residues. Trimming removed 1 base at V and 4 bases at J, with 14 bases between. CDR1 is SGHTA, CDR2 FQGTGA, per germline. For the CDR3, the DNA is TGTGCCAGCAGCTTAAGAGGAGGCGTAAATTACGAGCAGTACTTC. This gives the protein CASSLRGGVNYEQYF.